This T cell receptor (beta chain) was recorded in a study of blood T cell repertoires in COVID-19. Study information: Acute and convalescent COVID-19 samples came from the United States, Italy and Spain. PBMCs, B-cell-depleted T cells, or T cells provided the cDNA or gDNA that made up the material.

Profiling relied on immunoSEQ multiplex PCR, and the TCRdb table lists in-frame clones only, not all of them. The sample has over 150,000 clones; 85% to 90% are singletons. The sequence was obtained from a man in his sixties with COVID-19, enrolled during active disease. The sample taken for sequencing was peripheral blood.

The CDR3 here is CASSGNSGHTTDTQYF. The DNA for the CDR3 is TGTGCCAGCAGCGGCAATAGCGGACACACCACAGATACGCAGTATTTT. The chain combines TRBV9 with TRBJ2-3; maybe TRBD2 (6 bases). Germline CDR1 is SGDLS and CDR2 is YYNGEE. V was shortened by 3 bases and J by 2 bases, with 16 bases between the two germline ends. The CDR3 sequence is 16 residues long.